The 9 T cell receptor beta chains below come from one sample, sequenced in a study of cytomegalovirus exposure and HLA in healthy donors. PCR involved 60 Vbeta and 13 Jbeta primers. The table came from immunoSEQ multiplex PCR; TCRdb's copy has only in-frame clones and leaves some out. This table has some 77,000 clones, 65% to 85% appearing once. The specimen was PBMCs. The receptors originated from a woman in her thirties or forties in good health and CMV-seropositive.

Points on this clone: The sample has other DNA sequences that encode this CDR3 too. The genes are TRBV9 and TRBJ2-3; 10 bases are a match to TRBD2. Losses at the gene ends were 2 bases for V and 2 bases for J; bases not matched to a gene: 2. The CDR3 loop spans 15 amino acids. Germline CDR1 and CDR2: SGDLS and YYNGEE. CDR3 residues: CASSVSGGVTDTQYF. CDR3 DNA sequence: TGTGCCAGCAGCGTGAGCGGGGGGGTCACAGATACGCAGTATTTT.

This clone appeared once. This rearrangement joins TRBV2 to TRBJ1-1; no reliable D call. The CDR3 runs 13 residues. The germline V gene has CDR1 SNHLY and CDR2 FYNNEI. Between the trimmed V and J ends, which lost 7 bases and 5 bases, there was a span of 14 bases. This chain's CDR3 is CASTEGFRTEAFF. The CDR3, as DNA: TGTGCCAGCACAGAGGGATTTCGGACTGAAGCTTTCTTT.

This chain links TRBV4-1 with TRBJ1-2; 8 bases fit TRBD1. The germline CDR1 and CDR2 sequences are MGHRA and YSYEKL. The CDR3 has 14 amino acids. After removal of 1 base from V and 10 bases from J, the junction contained 8 bases not matched to a gene. CDR3 nucleotides: TGCGCCAGCAGCCAAGTGCAGGGGGCGGTAGACTACACCTTC. Encoded protein: CASSQVQGAVDYTF.

This clone was picked up a small number of times. The chain couples TRBV6-5 to TRBJ2-2; D not certain. The CDR3 covers 14 residues. Germline CDR1 and CDR2: MNHEY and SVGAGI. Trimming left V 4 bases short and J 2 bases short, with 8 bases between. The CDR3 nucleotides are TGTGCCAGCAGTTCCAACTCCAACACCGGGGAGCTGTTTTTT. Residues: CASSSNSNTGELFF.

As concerns this clone: Compared with germline, one end of the junction differs, possibly owing to a read error. The J gene is TRBJ2-2, the V gene TRBV11-3; TRBD2 matches at 7 bases. The CDR3 is made up of 15 amino acids. Per germline, CDR1 SGHNT and CDR2 YENEEA. CDR3 region: CASSLGGGNTGELLF. CDR3 coding DNA: TGTGCCAGCAGCTTAGGCGGGGGTAACACCGGGGAGCTGCTTTTT.

The chain recombines TRBV2 with TRBJ2-7, with D perhaps matching TRBD1 (7 bases). This CDR3 has 13 amino acids. Germline assignment: CDR1 SNHLY and CDR2 FYNNEI. The V end was cut by 7 bases, the J end by 4 bases, with 14 bases between. DNA of the CDR3: TGTGCCAGCAAGGGATCAGGGGGGTACGAGCAGTACTTC. It translates to CASKGSGGYEQYF.

The chain couples TRBV6-1 to TRBJ1-1; no firm D call. Trimming shortened V by 6 bases and J by 6 bases, and 14 bases separated the two germline ends. The germline CDR1 and CDR2 sequences are MNHNS and SASEGT. CDR3 length: 13 residues. CDR3 amino acids: CASRDNHFSEAFF. The CDR3, as DNA: TGTGCCAGCAGAGACAATCATTTCTCTGAAGCTTTCTTT.

This clone was seen only a few times. The chain has TRBV25-1 and TRBJ2-3; 8 bases align to TRBD1. CDR1 is MGHDK, CDR2 SYGVNS, per germline. The CDR3 is 18 residues long. With V trimmed by 3 bases and J by 0 bases, 11 bases remained unmatched. The CDR3 nucleotides are TGTGCCAGCAGTGACCCAGGGGGCGCATTTCAAAGCACAGATACGCAGTATTTT. It is translated as CASSDPGGAFQSTDTQYF.

The V call is TRBV6-1, the J call TRBJ1-3, with D perhaps TRBD1 (5 bases). Germline loops: CDR1 MNHNS, CDR2 SASEGT. The CDR3 runs to 13 residues. The V end was cut by 9 bases, the J end by 5 bases, with 14 bases between. CDR3 bases: TGTGCCAGTAGAACAGGTGACCGAAACACCATATATTTT. It specifies CASRTGDRNTIYF.